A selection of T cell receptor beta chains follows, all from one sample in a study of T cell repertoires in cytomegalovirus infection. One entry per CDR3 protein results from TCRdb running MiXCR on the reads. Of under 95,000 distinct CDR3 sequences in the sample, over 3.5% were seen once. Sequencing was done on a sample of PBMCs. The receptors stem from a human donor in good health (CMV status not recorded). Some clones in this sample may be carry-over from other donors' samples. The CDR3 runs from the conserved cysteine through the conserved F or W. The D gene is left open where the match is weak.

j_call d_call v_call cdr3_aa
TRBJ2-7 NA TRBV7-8 CASSPRAVSYEQYF
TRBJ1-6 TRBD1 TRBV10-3 CAIRPTGLNSPLHF
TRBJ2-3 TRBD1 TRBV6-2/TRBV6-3 CASRKTGADTQYF
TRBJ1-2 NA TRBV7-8 CASSLVPGVKGYTF
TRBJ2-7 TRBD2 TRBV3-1 CASSQRLAGNYEQYF
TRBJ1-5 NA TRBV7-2 CASSLKVGDQPQHF
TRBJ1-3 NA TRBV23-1 CATAGMVSGNTIYF
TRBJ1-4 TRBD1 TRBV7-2 CASSWTGTSEKLFF
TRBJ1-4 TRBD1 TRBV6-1 CASSDSYLEDRGNEKLFF
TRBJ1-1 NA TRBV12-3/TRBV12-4 CASTYSGQAFF
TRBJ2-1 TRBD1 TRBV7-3 CASSLGDSAYNEQFF
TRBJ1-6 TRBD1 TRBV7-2 CASSLAATGANSPLHF
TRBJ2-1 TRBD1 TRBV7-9 CASSLYAGTGLNEQFF
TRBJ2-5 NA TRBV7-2 CASSLGGLGAQETQYF
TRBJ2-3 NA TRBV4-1 CASSRVWADTQYF
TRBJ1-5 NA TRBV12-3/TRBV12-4 CASSIEGTNQPQHF
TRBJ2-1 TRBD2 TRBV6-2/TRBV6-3 CASRRTSGKTYNEQFF
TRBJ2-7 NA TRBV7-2 CATNKGGVSRSYEQYF
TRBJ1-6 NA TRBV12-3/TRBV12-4 CASRGRDGSPLHF
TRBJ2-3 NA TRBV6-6 CASSLTGGQYF
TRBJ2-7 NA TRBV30 CAWSERGGGEQYF
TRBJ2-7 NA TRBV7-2 CASSLVAASSYEQYF
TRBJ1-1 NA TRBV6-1 CASSYRSTEAFF
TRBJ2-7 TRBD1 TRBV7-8 CASSSTGGLYEQYF
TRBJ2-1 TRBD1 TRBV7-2 CASSSGQGYNEQFF
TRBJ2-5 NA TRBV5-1 CASRPDSPGAQYF
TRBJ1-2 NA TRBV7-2 CASSLANVGYTF
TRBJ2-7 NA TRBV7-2 CASSSFPASYEQYF
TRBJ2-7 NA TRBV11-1 CASSRTGAPYEQYF
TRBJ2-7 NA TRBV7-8 CASSFIEDEQYF
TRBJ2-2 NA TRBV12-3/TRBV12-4 CASSSSGELFF
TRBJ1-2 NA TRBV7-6 CASSPGASGFYGYTF
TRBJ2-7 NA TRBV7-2 CASSPTGLNYEQYF
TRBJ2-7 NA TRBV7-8 CASSPNPAGMKYEQYF
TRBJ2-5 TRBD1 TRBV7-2 CASSTRQGSGAQYF
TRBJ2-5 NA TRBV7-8 CASSPQVGGVMETQYF
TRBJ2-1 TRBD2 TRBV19 CASSTPRTSGSDEQFF
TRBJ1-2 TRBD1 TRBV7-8 CASSLRQGAYGYTF
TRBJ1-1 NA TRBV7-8 CASSLARGLQEAFF
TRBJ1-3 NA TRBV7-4 CASSLSVGEAGNTIYF
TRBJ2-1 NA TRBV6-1 CASSALAYNEQFF
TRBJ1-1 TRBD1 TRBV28 CASSAYRGHTEAFF
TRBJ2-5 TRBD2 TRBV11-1 CASSPHWGTSGRIETQYF
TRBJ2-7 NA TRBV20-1 CSARDHYEQYF
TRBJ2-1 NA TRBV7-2 CASSLGVGSYNEQFF
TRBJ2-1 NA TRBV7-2 CASSPPLVGNEQFF
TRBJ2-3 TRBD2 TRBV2 CASLWRLAGTDTQYF
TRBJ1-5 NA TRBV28 CASSFFGQPQHF
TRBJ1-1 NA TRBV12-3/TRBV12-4 CASSFRGGYTEAFF
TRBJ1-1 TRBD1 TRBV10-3 CAISADRDGRAFF
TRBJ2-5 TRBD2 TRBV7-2 CASSIGGAQETQYF
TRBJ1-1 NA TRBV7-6 CASSADLNTEAFF
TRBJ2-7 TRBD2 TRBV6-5 CASSEGTSGAYEQYF
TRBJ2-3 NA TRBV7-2 CASSYPTPARDTQYF
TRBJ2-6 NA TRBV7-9 CASSGPSLVLTF
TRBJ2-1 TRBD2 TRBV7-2 CASSPAVRGGTHNEQFF
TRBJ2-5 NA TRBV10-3 CAISRDQETQYF